This T cell receptor (beta chain) was recovered during a study of blood T cell repertoires in COVID-19. Study as a whole: Specimens from acute and convalescent COVID-19 originated in the United States, Italy and Spain. The cDNA or gDNA used as material had been derived from T cells, B-cell-depleted T cells, or PBMCs.

Note on this clone: The identical CDR3 is also encoded by other nucleotide sequences in the sample.

The authors' processing: Counts of nucleated cells, estimated from reference gene primer amplification, were obtained. Data came from immunoSEQ multiplex PCR; TCRdb stores just in-frame clones and leaves some out. For V, J and clone size, that table is used; D and trimming come from the DNA. The table has about 180,000 clones, 70% to 90% seen once. Looked up from germline, CDR1 is SGHAT and CDR2 is FQNNGV. The CDR3 consists of 11 residues. V lost 5 bases and J lost 2, with 4 bases in between. The sequenced sample was peripheral blood. This chain links TRBV11-2 with TRBJ2-7; unclear D gene. The TCR sequence derives from a man aged 60-69 years with acute or convalescent COVID-19. This CDR3 is CASSPAYEQYF. CDR3 DNA: TGTGCCAGCAGCCCGGCCTACGAGCAGTACTTC.